The clone carrying this T cell receptor (beta chain) was seen a handful of times. Its antigen is currently unknown. The data were obtained in a study of circulating CD8 cells and anti-PD-1 response in melanoma. The wider study: About 50% of the 13 melanoma patients received first-line anti-PD-1 therapy.

Each library started from about 15 ng of total RNA using the QIAseq Immune Repertoire TCR panel. A single record per CDR3 protein comes from TCRdb applying MiXCR to the reads. The sample yields 600 to 850 distinct CDR3 sequences, 10% to 15% seen once. Study-level points and caveats: PD-1 and DPOS subsets showed similar, higher clonality than DNEG.

Four subsets defined by PD-1 and/or TIGIT were sorted from live CD3+CD8+TCRalphabeta+ cells. In germline, CDR1 is KGHDR, CDR2 SFDVKD. The CDR3 has 16 amino acids. V was clipped by 3 bases and J by 6 bases; unmatched bases: 6. The chain uses TRBV24-1 and TRBJ2-2, with 10 bases identical to TRBD1. The origin of this receptor is a human donor with melanoma. The sample in question was CD8+ T cells from PBMCs, obtained at baseline or after one month of anti-PD-1 therapy (not recorded which). The CDR3 sequence: CATSDPTGGESGELFF. The CDR3 nucleotides are TGTGCCACCAGTGATCCGACAGGGGGCGAGTCCGGGGAGCTGTTTTTT.